A selection of T cell receptor beta chains follows, all from one sample in a study of blood T cells in healthy people across ages. From the 5' RACE reads, TCRdb called clonotypes with MiXCR, one entry per CDR3 protein. The sample consists of 760,000 or so distinct CDR3 sequences, around 25% of them appearing once. This sample also appeared in a second study, on T cells of mothers and their children.

Material for sequencing was blood. The receptor source for this set is a boy younger than 18 in good health. The CDR3 runs from the conserved cysteine through the conserved F or W. The order of the fields is CDR3 protein, CDR3 DNA, J gene, D gene, V gene, clone size. D genes are given only for firm matches. Clone size is shown for a subset of rows, as once, few, many or a class of expanded clone.

CASSPRPSTGELFF | TGTGCCAGCAGCCCGAGGCCTAGCACCGGGGAGCTGTTTTTT | TRBJ2-2 | . | TRBV7-3 | .
CASLKTLGEPITGELFF | TGTGCCAGCCTCAAGACCCTCGGAGAACCTATCACCGGGGAGCTGTTTTTT | TRBJ2-2 | . | TRBV12-3/TRBV12-4 | .
CASSQLTSGDETQYF | TGTGCCAGCAGCCAACTGACTAGCGGGGACGAGACCCAGTACTTC | TRBJ2-5 | TRBD2 | TRBV3-1 | few
CASKLSGTGYSGELFF | TGTGCCAGCAAACTCTCCGGGACAGGTTATTCCGGGGAGCTGTTTTTT | TRBJ2-2 | TRBD1 | TRBV12-3/TRBV12-4 | .
CASSLQREAPYEQYF | TGCGCCAGCAGCCTCCAGCGGGAGGCGCCCTACGAGCAGTACTTC | TRBJ2-7 | TRBD2 | TRBV4-1 | few
CASSLALETNYNEQFF | TGTGCCAGCAGCTTAGCGCTGGAGACTAACTACAATGAGCAGTTCTTC | TRBJ2-1 | . | TRBV7-2 | .
CSASGTGVPYEQYF | TGCAGTGCTAGTGGGACAGGGGTTCCCTACGAGCAGTACTTC | TRBJ2-7 | TRBD1 | TRBV20-1 | few
CASSPWTGTTGELFF | TGTGCCAGCAGTCCGTGGACAGGGACCACCGGGGAGCTGTTTTTT | TRBJ2-2 | TRBD1 | TRBV12-3/TRBV12-4 | .
CATSDGGAVFF | TGTGCCACCAGTGATGGGGGTGCCGTGTTCTTC | TRBJ2-1 | . | TRBV24-1 | .
CASSGYANTGELFF | TGTGCCAGCAGTGGATACGCGAACACCGGGGAGCTGTTTTTT | TRBJ2-2 | . | TRBV27 | .
CASSPGAGATYEQYF | TGTGCCAGCAGCCCCGGGGCGGGAGCAACCTACGAGCAGTACTTC | TRBJ2-7 | TRBD2 | TRBV7-6 | few
CASSWGDEQFF | TGTGCCAGCAGCTGGGGGGATGAGCAGTTCTTC | TRBJ2-1 | . | TRBV7-9 | many
CSARGGTGWNRPQHF | TGCAGTGCTAGAGGAGGCACAGGGTGGAATCGGCCCCAGCATTTT | TRBJ1-5 | . | TRBV20-1 | .
CSVRSSGNTIYF | TGCAGCGTTCGGTCCTCTGGAAACACCATATATTTT | TRBJ1-3 | . | TRBV29-1 | .
CSVLSGPETQYF | TGCAGCGTCCTCTCGGGACCAGAGACCCAGTACTTC | TRBJ2-5 | . | TRBV29-1 | few
CASSKRPGPSSEKLFF | TGTGCCAGTAGTAAACGACCCGGACCTTCGAGTGAAAAACTGTTTTTT | TRBJ1-4 | . | TRBV19 | .
CASRGQGPGELFF | TGTGCCAGCAGAGGACAGGGGCCTGGGGAGCTGTTTTTT | TRBJ2-2 | TRBD1 | TRBV12-3/TRBV12-4 | few
CSVRGTNTEAFF | TGCAGCGTGAGGGGAACGAACACTGAAGCTTTCTTT | TRBJ1-1 | . | TRBV29-1 | .
CASRSPGQGMQYF | TGTGCCAGCAGATCGCCGGGACAGGGAATGCAGTATTTT | TRBJ2-3 | TRBD1 | TRBV7-2 | few
CASSVSTALANYGYTF | TGTGCCAGCAGCGTGTCCACAGCTCTAGCTAACTATGGCTACACCTTC | TRBJ1-2 | . | TRBV9 | few
CASSFRTGGASANEELFF | TGTGCCAGCAGCTTTCGGACAGGGGGCGCGTCGGCTAATGAAGAACTGTTTTTT | TRBJ1-4 | TRBD1 | TRBV7-9 | .
CASSQDEGDEAFF | TGCGCCAGCAGCCAAGACGAGGGCGATGAAGCTTTCTTT | TRBJ1-1 | . | TRBV4-1 | .
CASSLVGQTSTDTQYF | TGTGCCAGCAGCTTAGTCGGACAGACAAGCACAGATACGCAGTATTTT | TRBJ2-3 | . | TRBV7-2 | .
CASTGVGSYNEQFF | TGTGCCAGCACCGGAGTGGGCTCCTACAATGAGCAGTTCTTC | TRBJ2-1 | . | TRBV5-6 | many
CASSLGAMANEKLFF | TGTGCCAGCAGCTTAGGGGCCATGGCTAATGAAAAACTGTTTTTT | TRBJ1-4 | . | TRBV7-2 | .
CASSPHLAGTYNEQFF | TGTGCCAGCAGTCCACACCTAGCGGGGACTTACAATGAGCAGTTCTTC | TRBJ2-1 | TRBD2 | TRBV12-3/TRBV12-4 | .
CASHHRSGANVLTF | TGTGCCAGCCATCATCGCTCTGGGGCCAACGTCCTGACTTTC | TRBJ2-6 | . | TRBV28 | few
CASRSASGEETQYF | TGCGCCAGCAGATCCGCTAGCGGGGAAGAGACCCAGTACTTC | TRBJ2-5 | TRBD2 | TRBV5-1 | once
CASSPAGGPYEQFF | TGTGCCAGCAGCCCCGCGGGGGGGCCCTATGAGCAGTTCTTC | TRBJ2-1 | TRBD2 | TRBV6-4 | few
CSVEGPKTGQFF | TGCAGCGTTGAAGGGCCAAAAACGGGGCAGTTCTTC | TRBJ2-1 | . | TRBV29-1 | few
CASSTRVKADTQYF | TGTGCCAGTAGTACCCGAGTTAAAGCAGATACGCAGTATTTT | TRBJ2-3 | . | TRBV19 | .
CASSQYLEDTEAFF | TGCGCCAGCAGCCAGTACCTGGAGGACACTGAAGCTTTCTTT | TRBJ1-1 | . | TRBV4-3 | .